The 7 T cell receptor beta chains listed next were all sequenced from one sample in a study of T cell responses to AZD1222 COVID-19 vaccine. Clones were read by immunoSEQ multiplex PCR, and TCRdb kept only the in-frame ones, dropping some. The repertoire holds roughly 150,000 clones, with roughly 90% as singletons. The specimen comprised peripheral blood, sampled on day 0 of AZD1222 vaccination. The receptors here all came from an adult in good health.

The chain has TRBV15 and TRBJ2-3; D is unresolved. The germline V and J ends were trimmed by 0 bases and 4 bases, with 5 bases remaining between them. The CDR3 has 13 residues. Per the germline V gene, CDR1 is LNHNV and CDR2 is YYDKDF (reference sequence). CDR3 loop: CATSRDQADTQYF. The CDR3 DNA reads as TGTGCCACCAGCAGAGATCAGGCAGATACGCAGTATTTT.

The CDR3 sequence is CASSPRGDQPQHF. The DNA of the CDR3 is TGTGCCAGCAGCCCACGCGGGGATCAGCCCCAGCATTTT. The V call is TRBV7-9, the J call TRBJ1-5, with D unresolved. Trimming pared 5 bases from V and 5 bases from J, leaving 10 bases between. This CDR3 is built from 13 residues. In germline, CDR1 is SEHNR, CDR2 FQNEAQ (reference sequence).

The genes are TRBV10-2 and TRBJ2-7; the D is unclear. CDR1 and CDR2 from the germline V gene are WSHSY and SAAADI. V shed 0 bases and J shed 2 bases, with 5 bases lying between them. CDR3 size: 13 residues. CDR3 coding DNA: TGCGCCAGCAGTGAGTCAGGACCCTACGAGCAGTACTTC. Translated, it gives CASSESGPYEQYF.

CDR3 in amino acids: CASSPPLVRETQYF. CDR3 in DNA: TGTGCCAGCTCACCCCCCCTGGTACGAGAGACCCAGTACTTC. The chain combines TRBV18 with TRBJ2-5; D is uncertain. The length of the CDR3 is 14 residues. V lost 3 bases, J lost 4 bases, and 12 bases lay in between. CDR1 is KGHSH and CDR2 is LQKENI in the germline V gene.

Points on this clone: Other DNA variants within this sample encode the same CDR3. J is TRBJ2-2 and V is TRBV6-5; no reliable D call. The germline V gene has CDR1 MNHEY and CDR2 SVGAGI. The CDR3 totals 12 residues. The V and J ends lost 6 bases and 5 bases respectively, with 7 bases between them. Here the CDR3 reads CASRLGTGELFF. The CDR3 bases are TGTGCCAGCAGATTAGGGACCGGGGAGCTGTTTTTT.

The chain couples TRBV7-2 to TRBJ1-1; weak D call: TRBD1 (6 bases). The CDR3 is 17 residues long. Germline CDR1 SGHTA, CDR2 FQGNSA. Trimming took 3 bases from V and 2 from J, leaving 19 bases between them. The CDR3 nucleotides read TGTGCCAGCAGCTTTCGTGTGGGGGGAGGGGGAAACACTGAAGCTTTCTTT. This gives the protein CASSFRVGGGGNTEAFF. Full variable domain (rest looked up from reference TRBV7-2 and TRBJ1-1): GAGVSQSPSNKVTEKGKDVELRCDPISGHTALYWYRQSLGQGLEFLIYFQGNSAPDKSGLPSDRFSAERTGGSVSTLTIQRTQQEDSAVYLCASSFRVGGGGNTEAFFGQGTRLTVV.

A word on this clone: Other DNA sequences from this sample encode an identical CDR3 as well. The chain combines TRBV4-3 with TRBJ1-5; weak D call: TRBD1 (5 bases). The CDR3 covers 13 residues. V lost 0 bases, J lost 7 bases, and 7 bases lay in between. The germline V gene encodes CDR1 LGHNA and CDR2 YSLEER. This CDR3 is CASSQDRGQPQHF. CDR3 nucleotides: TGCGCCAGCAGCCAAGATCGGGGGCAGCCCCAGCATTTT.